These 7 T cell receptor beta chains share one sample of origin, sequenced in a study of technical replicates of blood from a few donors. Only in-frame clones appear in the TCRdb table, and some are missing; sequencing was by immunoSEQ multiplex PCR. This table holds more than 65,000 clones, 95% to 98% found once. Sequencing was carried out using T cells isolated from PBMCs. The source of these receptors is a human donor in good health.

This clone occurred once. This chain connects TRBV9 to TRBJ2-1; maybe TRBD1 (6 bases). The germline V gene has CDR1 SGDLS and CDR2 YYNGEE. This CDR3 region has 15 residues. Trimming took off 3 bases at V and 5 bases at J, with 15 bases between the two ends. CDR3 residues: CASSATGLPHNEQFF. The CDR3 DNA follows: TGTGCCAGCAGCGCCACAGGGCTCCCACACAATGAGCAGTTCTTC.

This clone was observed once. Here the CDR3 reads CASSLAGTGTDTQYF. The CDR3 DNA reads as TGTGCCAGCAGCCTCGCAGGGACAGGGACAGATACGCAGTATTTT. The chain links TRBV5-5 to TRBJ2-3; the match to TRBD1 covers 9 bases. CDR1 and CDR2 from the germline V gene are SGHKS and YYEKEE (reference sequence). V gave up 4 bases and J gave up 3 bases; unmatched junction bases: 6. The CDR3 length is 15 residues.

The genes are TRBV7-2 and TRBJ2-3; D is ambiguous. V lost 0 bases, J lost 3 bases, and 10 bases lay in between. The CDR3 is 15 amino acids. CDR1 is SGHTA and CDR2 is FQGNSA in the germline V gene. The CDR3 coding sequence is TGTGCCAGCAGCTTAGCGGGCCATAGGACAGATACGCAGTATTTT. As protein: CASSLAGHRTDTQYF.

This clone was seen just once. The J gene is TRBJ2-1, the V gene TRBV7-9; tentative D call: TRBD2 (6 bases). V gave up 5 bases and J gave up 7 bases, with 21 bases separating them. The CDR3 is made up of 16 amino acids. Germline loops: CDR1 SEHNR, CDR2 FQNEAQ (reference sequence). In nucleotides, the CDR3 is TGTGCCAGCAGCCTGGCGGGACTCCAAGGGAGGAATGAGCAGTTCTTC. This encodes CASSLAGLQGRNEQFF.

The chain links TRBV11-3 to TRBJ2-2, with D possibly matching TRBD2 (5 bases). Germline V gene lookup returns CDR1 SGHNT and CDR2 YENEEA. This CDR3 has 12 residues. The V end lost 1 base, the J end lost 8 bases, and 5 bases lay between the germline ends. CDR3 coding DNA: TGTGCCAGCAGCTTAGCGGGAGGGGAGCTGTTTTTT. Protein: CASSLAGGELFF.

The chain joins TRBV29-1 to TRBJ2-7; D gene ambiguous. The V end was cut by 4 bases, the J end by 0 bases, with 10 bases between. From germline, CDR1 is SQVTM and CDR2 ANQGSEA. This CDR3 comprises 13 residues. The CDR3 region has the DNA TGCAGCGTTGTCTACTTAAGCTCCTACGAGCAGTACTTC. Encoded protein: CSVVYLSSYEQYF.

The V call is TRBV5-1, the J call TRBJ2-1; 8 bases are shared with TRBD1. This CDR3 is built from 15 residues. From germline, CDR1 is SGHRS and CDR2 YFSETQ. Trimming removed 0 bases from V and 4 bases from J; junction bases left unmatched: 3. CDR3: CASSLGQGYYNEQFF. The CDR3 DNA sequence: TGCGCCAGCAGCTTGGGACAGGGGTATTACAATGAGCAGTTCTTC. The full variable domain, completed using reference TRBV5-1 and TRBJ2-1, is KAGVTQTPRYLIKTRGQQVTLSCSPISGHRSVSWYQQTPGQGLQFLFEYFSETQRNKGNFPGRFSGRQFSNSRSEMNVSTLELGDSALYLCASSLGQGYYNEQFFGPGTRLTVL.